The 3 T cell receptor beta chains listed next were all sequenced from one sample in a study of CD8 T cells in ankylosing spondylitis. Antigens of these TCRs are unknown. A single record per CDR3 protein comes from TCRdb applying MiXCR to the 5' RACE reads. The top ten clones hold approximately 1% of a sample with fewer than 450,000 distinct CDR3 sequences, over 15% of them seen once. Findings and limits, study-wide: Apparently characteristic of ankylosing spondylitis blood was a TCR beta motif (about 8 highly homologous variants).

Sequencing was carried out using blood, either unsorted or a sorted T cell fraction (not recorded which). The origin of the receptors is a male donor with ankylosing spondylitis.

This clonotype showed up just a few times. V usage is TRBV6-1 and J usage is TRBJ2-3; 11 bases map to TRBD2. Germline V gene lookup returns CDR1 MNHNS and CDR2 SASEGT. The CDR3 has 17 amino acids. J was trimmed by 6 bases and V by 4 bases; bases with no gene match: 12. CDR3 region: CASSGLMTSGIRDTQYF. CDR3 coding DNA: TGTGCCAGCAGTGGCCTTATGACTAGCGGGATTCGGGATACGCAGTATTTT.

This sequence joins TRBV11-2 and TRBJ2-7, with D maybe TRBD2 (6 bases). Looked up from germline, CDR1 is SGHAT and CDR2 is FQNNGV. The length of the CDR3 is 15 residues. V was shortened by 7 bases and J by 0 bases, with 16 bases between the two germline ends. In nucleotides, the CDR3 is TGTGCCAGCACCCCGGCCGGGGGAAGCTCCTACGAGCAGTACTTC. Translating it yields CASTPAGGSSYEQYF.

A few counts support this clonotype. V gene TRBV20-1 combines with J gene TRBJ2-7; 9 bases line up with TRBD1. CDR1 DFQATT and CDR2 SNEGSKA come from the germline V gene (reference sequence). This CDR3 contains 14 residues. Trimming took 2 bases from V and 3 from J; bases not matched to a gene: 5. CDR3 amino acids: CSARSQTGGYEQYF. CDR3 nucleotides: TGCAGTGCTAGATCACAGACAGGGGGCTACGAGCAGTACTTC.